Following are 24 T cell receptor beta chains from one sample sequenced in a study of beta chain features in type 1 diabetes. Expressed TCRB transcripts were sequenced because the entire RNA isolate underwent reverse transcription. Using immunoSEQ multiplex PCR, the repertoire was profiled, and TCRdb retains in-frame clones only, with some absent. The data show about 140,000 clones, roughly 10% seen once. What was sequenced was naive CD4+ T cells from blood. The receptors derive from a man aged 18 to 35 in good health.

The chain recombines TRBV28 with TRBJ1-2; D may be TRBD1 (5 bases). The CDR3 is 15 amino acids. Per germline, CDR1 MDHEN and CDR2 SYDVKM. The V end was cut by 5 bases, the J end by 4 bases, with 17 bases between. The CDR3: CASSITGGGGYGYTF. The DNA for the CDR3 is TGTGCCAGCAGTATAACTGGGGGGGGAGGCTATGGCTACACCTTC.

This clone was seen only a few times. V usage is TRBV2 and J usage is TRBJ2-7; D possibly corresponds to TRBD2 (6 bases). Germline values: CDR1 SNHLY, CDR2 FYNNEI. This CDR3 has 11 amino acids. The germline V and J ends were trimmed by 7 bases and 6 bases, with 10 bases remaining between them. The CDR3 loop reads CASIEGGEQYF. CDR3 in DNA: TGTGCCAGCATCGAGGGAGGCGAGCAGTACTTC.

As regards this clone: This specimen includes other DNA sequences encoding the same CDR3. The chain is built from TRBV27 and TRBJ2-5, with TRBD1 as a possible D gene (5 bases). Germline CDR1 reads MNHEY; CDR2 reads SMNVEV (reference sequence). This CDR3 contains 13 residues. The V end was cut by 3 bases, the J end by 4 bases, with 9 bases between. DNA for the CDR3: TGTGCCAGCAGTTTCGCTAGGGGAGAGACCCAGTACTTC. Protein sequence: CASSFARGETQYF.

The chain is built from TRBV28 and TRBJ2-3; 7 bases fit TRBD1. The ends lost 6 bases at V and 14 bases at J; junction bases unmatched: 11. The CDR3 contains 12 residues. The germline gives CDR1 MDHEN, CDR2 SYDVKM. CDR3 protein: CASSPPGTVSYF. As DNA, the CDR3 is TGTGCCAGCAGCCCGCCCGGGACAGTATCGTATTTT.

V usage is TRBV5-4 and J usage is TRBJ2-3; 8 bases fit TRBD2. V lost 3 bases to trimming and J lost 4 bases; unmatched junction nucleotides: 7. CDR1 and CDR2 from the germline V gene are SGHNT and YYREEE (reference sequence). This CDR3 is built from 15 residues. For the CDR3, the DNA is TGTGCCAGCAGCTCTAGCGGGTTTTGGGCAGATACGCAGTATTTT. It specifies CASSSSGFWADTQYF.

This clone has more than one count but fewer than ten. The rearrangement links TRBV5-6 to TRBJ1-1; D uncertain. V lost 1 base, J lost 2 bases, and 9 bases lay in between. The CDR3 length is 14 residues. Germline-derived CDR1 and CDR2 are SGHDT and YYEEEE. CDR3: CASSLREANTEAFF. For the CDR3, the DNA is TGTGCCAGCAGCTTGCGTGAGGCCAACACTGAAGCTTTCTTT. The complete variable domain, with remaining parts taken from reference TRBV5-6 and TRBJ1-1, reads DAGVTQSPTHLIKTRGQQVTLRCSPKSGHDTVSWYQQALGQGPQFIFQYYEEEERQRGNFPDRFSGHQFPNYSSELNVNALLLGDSALYLCASSLREANTEAFFGQGTRLTVV.

V usage is TRBV10-1 and J usage is TRBJ2-7; 8 bases fit TRBD1. Losses at the gene ends were 6 bases for V and 4 bases for J; bases not matched to a gene: 8. The CDR3 is 14 residues long. CDR1 and CDR2 from the germline V gene are WNHNN and SYGVQD (reference sequence). The CDR3 DNA sequence: TGCGCCAGCAGCGCGGGACAGGCTGTGTACGAGCAGTACTTC. It yields the protein CASSAGQAVYEQYF.

The J gene is TRBJ1-2, the V gene TRBV28; D is ambiguous. Looked up from germline, CDR1 is MDHEN and CDR2 is SYDVKM. V shed 2 bases and J shed 6 bases, with 13 bases lying between them. The CDR3 extends over 14 amino acids. This chain's CDR3 is CASSLEGRPHGYTF. As DNA, the CDR3 is TGTGCCAGCAGTTTAGAAGGCAGGCCCCATGGCTACACCTTC.

The genes are TRBV6-5 and TRBJ2-1, with 8 bases that match TRBD2. This CDR3 contains 14 residues. Germline CDR1 and CDR2: MNHEY and SVGAGI. J gave up 8 bases and V 5 bases, and 8 bases lay outside the gene matches. The CDR3 sequence is CASSPRGVGDEQFF. Here the CDR3 DNA reads TGTGCCAGCAGTCCGCGGGGGGTTGGTGATGAGCAGTTCTTC.

This clone was recorded a few times. CDR3 sequence (DNA): TGTGCCAGCAGCTTATACCTAGCACGGGGAGAGACCCAGTACTTC. It is translated as CASSLYLARGETQYF. This chain joins TRBV7-6 and TRBJ2-5; D might be TRBD2 (5 bases). V gave up 2 bases and J gave up 4 bases, with 14 bases separating them. This CDR3 contains 15 residues. Germline V lookup: CDR1 SGHVS, CDR2 FNYEAQ.

The chain couples TRBV7-9 to TRBJ1-2; D not resolved. The CDR3 totals 15 residues. The V end was cut by 5 bases, the J end by 8 bases, with 21 bases between. Germline CDR1 reads SEHNR; CDR2 reads FQNEAQ (reference sequence). CDR3 bases: TGTGCCAGCAGCCCGCCTCAGAGGGAATTAGGAGGCTACACCTTC. This translates into CASSPPQRELGGYTF. Using reference TRBV7-9 and TRBJ1-2 for the parts outside the CDR3, the full variable domain is DTGVSQNPRHKITKRGQNVTFRCDPISEHNRLYWYRQTLGQGPEFLTYFQNEAQLEKSRLLSDRFSAERPKGSFSTLEIQRTEQGDSAMYLCASSPPQRELGGYTFGSGTRLTVV.

This clone was counted many times. The gene calls are TRBV30 and TRBJ2-4; no clear D gene. Germline lookup yields CDR1 GTSNPN and CDR2 SVGIG (reference sequence). This CDR3 contains 13 residues. Trimming took off 2 bases at V and 6 bases at J, with 11 bases between the two ends. The CDR3 region has the DNA TGTGCCTGGAGTCCGGAGCCCCTAAACATTCAGTACTTC. It specifies CAWSPEPLNIQYF.

This clone was found a few times. V gene TRBV5-4 combines with J gene TRBJ1-2; TRBD1 is a possible D gene (5 bases). Between the trimmed V and J ends, which lost 6 bases and 7 bases, there was a span of 19 bases. The CDR3 covers 14 residues. Per the germline V gene, CDR1 is SGHNT and CDR2 is YYREEE (reference sequence). The CDR3 protein is CASTPSGRVFGYTF. In DNA, the CDR3 is TGTGCCAGCACCCCTAGTGGCAGGGTCTTTGGCTACACCTTC.

This clone was counted between two and nine times. The rearrangement links TRBV5-4 to TRBJ2-7; 10 bases fit TRBD1. This CDR3 contains 14 residues. J was trimmed by 3 bases and V by 5 bases; bases with no gene match: 5. Germline CDR1 reads SGHNT; CDR2 reads YYREEE (reference sequence). CDR3 sequence: CASRRQGANYEQYF. Written as DNA, the CDR3 is TGTGCCAGCAGACGACAGGGGGCGAACTACGAGCAGTACTTC.

This clone appeared a few times. The chain carries TRBV18 and TRBJ2-7; 7 positions agree with TRBD2. CDR1 and CDR2 (germline): KGHSH, LQKENI. After removal of 6 bases from V and 6 bases from J, the junction contained 8 bases not matched to a gene. The CDR3 is 13 residues long. DNA for the CDR3: TGTGCCAGCTCCGCGACTAGCTCTCGCGAGCAGTACTTC. Translation: CASSATSSREQYF.

Here the CDR3 DNA reads TGTGCCAGTTTAGATAAGGGGGGGAGCAATCAGCCCCAGCATTTT. Its translation is CASLDKGGSNQPQHF. The chain couples TRBV7-2 to TRBJ1-5; weak D call: TRBD1 (6 bases). Germline loops: CDR1 SGHTA, CDR2 FQGNSA. The length of the CDR3 is 15 residues. V lost 9 bases and J 1 base, leaving 16 bases between the germline ends.

V is TRBV4-1 and J is TRBJ2-4; the match to TRBD1 covers 11 bases. The CDR3 is 17 residues long. V was pared by 2 bases and J by 1 base, with 4 bases of the junction left unmatched. Germline V lookup: CDR1 MGHRA, CDR2 YSYEKL. CDR3 sequence (DNA): TGCGCCAGCAGCCAACCCGGACAGGGGGCGGCCAAAAACATTCAGTACTTC. Translation gives CASSQPGQGAAKNIQYF.

The rearrangement joins TRBV9 to TRBJ1-2; no clear D. The CDR3 has 12 residues. Deletions cut 5 bases from V and 1 base from J, with 6 bases between. Germline-derived CDR1 and CDR2 are SGDLS and YYNGEE. CDR3 bases: TGTGCCAGCAGTAGGAGTAACTATGGCTACACCTTC. As protein: CASSRSNYGYTF.

This clone was detected a few times. The rearrangement uses TRBV6-1 and TRBJ2-7; 12 bases are shared with TRBD2. Germline V lookup: CDR1 MNHNS, CDR2 SASEGT. The trim removed 8 bases at V and 3 bases at J, leaving 8 bases unmatched. This CDR3 contains 15 residues. The chain's CDR3 is CASYWASGGDYEQYF. CDR3 bases: TGTGCCAGCTATTGGGCTAGCGGGGGGGACTACGAGCAGTACTTC.

The chain couples TRBV7-9 to TRBJ2-5; 9 positions match TRBD2. Trimming at V came to 5 bases and at J to 5 bases, leaving 3 bases not matched to a gene. The germline V gene encodes CDR1 SEHNR and CDR2 FQNEAQ (reference sequence). CDR3 length equals 13 residues. CDR3 bases: TGTGCCAGCAGCCCGCGGGGGGGTGAGACCCAGTACTTC. It translates to CASSPRGGETQYF.

This chain links TRBV5-1 with TRBJ1-4; tentative D call: TRBD1 (5 bases). Germline V gives CDR1 SGHRS, CDR2 YFSETQ. This CDR3 is 15 amino acids long. The ends were cut back, 7 bases at V and 4 bases at J, with 17 bases in the middle. In DNA form, the CDR3 reads TGCGCCAGCTCCCTCTCTCCAGGGATTAATGAAAAACTGTTTTTT. Its protein product is CASSLSPGINEKLFF. The full variable domain, rest sourced from reference TRBV5-1 and TRBJ1-4, is KAGVTQTPRYLIKTRGQQVTLSCSPISGHRSVSWYQQTPGQGLQFLFEYFSETQRNKGNFPGRFSGRQFSNSRSEMNVSTLELGDSALYLCASSLSPGINEKLFFGSGTQLSVL.

V and J are TRBV30 and TRBJ1-5, with 12 bases identical to TRBD1. Germline CDR1 is GTSNPN and CDR2 is SVGIG (reference sequence). The CDR3 sequence is 21 residues long. Trimming at V came to 0 bases and at J to 0 bases, leaving 15 bases not matched to a gene. In DNA, the CDR3 is TGTGCCTGGAGTGTTAAGGGACCCGGGACAGGGGGCCGTTATAGCAATCAGCCCCAGCATTTT. It yields the protein CAWSVKGPGTGGRYSNQPQHF.

This clone was counted only a few times. The genes are TRBV12-5 and TRBJ2-2, with 13 nucleotides matching TRBD2. The CDR3 sequence is 15 residues long. Per the germline V gene, CDR1 is LGHNT and CDR2 is FRNRAP. The junction had 2 bases not matched to a gene; V was cut back by 6 bases and J by 4 bases. For the CDR3, the DNA is TGTGCTAGTGGGTGGACTAGCGGGGGCACCGGGGAGCTGTTTTTT. This codes for CASGWTSGGTGELFF.

The table lists this clone with a few counts. V usage is TRBV11-2 and J usage is TRBJ1-5; D not certain. V lost 2 bases to trimming and J lost 4 bases, with 12 bases between them. The CDR3 is 15 residues long. CDR1 SGHAT and CDR2 FQNNGV come from the germline V gene. CDR3 sequence reads: CASSLNFGGNQPQHF. DNA for the CDR3: TGTGCCAGCAGCTTAAATTTTGGCGGAAATCAGCCCCAGCATTTT.